This T cell receptor (beta chain) is drawn from a study of shared clonotypes between healthy human individuals. The wider study: CD4 naive and memory got three plates each, CD8 naive two, CD8 memory one.

In the CD4+ fraction, cells were divided into CD45RA+ naive and CD45RA-negative memory subsets. Investigators spread the genomic DNA of each subset evenly over several immunoSEQ plates. Clones were read by immunoSEQ multiplex PCR, and TCRdb kept only the in-frame ones, dropping some. The sample contains 2 million to 2.5 million clones, 93% of which appear only once. The sequence was obtained from a man between 18 and 29 years old in good health. Some clones in this sample may be carry-over from other donors' samples. The sample taken for sequencing was naive CD4+ T cells from PBMCs. This sample's subset: CD45RA+ positively selected.

The CDR3 sequence is CAISESRGQLHTGELFF. The CDR3 nucleotides read TGTGCCATCAGTGAGTCGAGAGGGCAGTTACACACCGGGGAGCTGTTTTTT. The chain employs TRBV10-3 and TRBJ2-2; weak D call: TRBD2 (5 bases). V lost 0 bases and J 3 bases, leaving 14 bases between the germline ends. In germline, CDR1 is ENHRY, CDR2 SYGVKD. This CDR3 has 17 residues.